The TCR beta chain under discussion was sequenced for a study of regulatory and conventional T cells in RAG deficiency. The sorted conventional CD4+ T cells were CD25-low and CD127-high, with genomic DNA sequenced. This CDR3 region has 12 residues. Trimming stripped 6 bases from V and 6 bases from J, with 10 bases between. CDR1 SNHLY and CDR2 FYNNEI come from the germline V gene. TCRdb's table, derived via immunoSEQ multiplex PCR, lists solely in-frame clones and lacks some. The sample carries 40,000 to 55,000 clones, 85% to 90% recorded once. This sample also belongs to another study, concerning regulatory T cells. That publication notes: The PCR used 52 TRBV and 13 TRBJ primers. Patient repertoires had restricted TRB V-J pairs and skewed V and J usage, most in Tregs.

Sequences were obtained from CD4+ effector T cells sorted from blood. The clonotype originates from a human donor in good health. The gene calls are TRBV2 and TRBJ2-3, with D unresolved. The CDR3 region is CASSIFTDTQYF. The CDR3 DNA sequence: TGTGCCAGCAGCATCTTCACGGATACGCAGTATTTT.